The rows below give T cell receptor beta chains drawn from one sample of a study of chronic HIV infection and antiretroviral therapy. TCRdb reanalysed the 5' RACE reads using MiXCR and keeps one entry per CDR3 protein. This repertoire shows about 38,000 distinct CDR3 sequences, about 7.4% found once; its top ten account for 2.9%. The specimen was peripheral blood. These TCRs come from an adult who had HIV and had not received antiretroviral therapy, or was an uninfected healthy control (not recorded which). CDR3s include the opening cysteine and the closing phenylalanine or tryptophan. The D gene is left open where the match is weak. Clone size appears in some rows only: once, few, many, or a class for an expanded clone.

d_gene	v_gene	abundance	j_gene	CDR3aa	CDR3nt
TRBD2	TRBV27	few	TRBJ2-7	CASSMGAGGQYEQYF	TGTGCCAGCAGTATGGGGGCGGGAGGGCAGTACGAGCAGTACTTC
TRBD1	TRBV29-1	NA	TRBJ1-1	CSGRDRANTEAFF	TGCAGCGGCAGGGACAGAGCGAACACTGAAGCTTTCTTT
NA	TRBV11-2	NA	TRBJ2-3	CASSSPRAASLDTQYF	TGTGCCAGCAGCTCCCCAAGGGCGGCTAGCTTAGATACGCAGTATTTT
TRBD1	TRBV2	NA	TRBJ1-1	CASSPLGQGARGTETFF	TGTGCCAGCAGTCCACTCGGACAGGGGGCACGGGGTACTGAAACTTTCTTT
NA	TRBV29-1	few	TRBJ1-1	CSVVRNEAFF	TGCAGCGTTGTGAGAAATGAAGCTTTCTTT
NA	TRBV29-1	many	TRBJ2-3	CSVAGQTSTDTQYF	TGCAGCGTGGCCGGACAGACTAGCACAGATACGCAGTATTTT
TRBD1	TRBV6-5	many	TRBJ2-1	CASSTFRTGDNEQFF	TGTGCCAGCAGTACTTTCCGGACAGGGGACAATGAGCAGTTCTTC
TRBD1	TRBV15	few	TRBJ1-5	CATSRPGQVDSNQPQHF	TGTGCCACCAGCAGACCGGGACAGGTCGATAGCAATCAGCCCCAGCATTTT
TRBD1	TRBV28	NA	TRBJ1-1	CASSFWSEEGAVNTETFF	TGTGCCAGCAGTTTTTGGTCGGAGGAGGGGGCGGTGAACACTGAAACTTTCTTT
NA	TRBV28	many	TRBJ1-6	CASIKTNYNSPLHF	TGTGCCAGCATCAAGACAAATTATAATTCACCCCTCCACTTT
TRBD1	TRBV9	NA	TRBJ1-3	CASSPTGTGNTIYF	TGTGCCAGCAGCCCGACAGGGACTGGAAACACCATATATTTT
NA	TRBV7-7	many	TRBJ2-5	CASSFGGTQYF	TGTGCCAGCAGCTTTGGCGGGACCCAGTACTTC
NA	TRBV28	many	TRBJ2-7	CASSPTGNGLLGEQYF	TGTGCCAGCAGCCCCACAGGGAATGGCCTCCTAGGCGAGCAGTACTTC
NA	TRBV29-1	NA	TRBJ1-5	CSVGQAYNQPQHF	TGCAGCGTTGGTCAGGCATACAATCAGCCCCAGCATTTT
TRBD2	TRBV6-4	many	TRBJ2-3	CASSESAGSTDTQYF	TGTGCCAGCAGTGAGTCAGCGGGGAGCACAGATACGCAGTATTTT
TRBD2	TRBV6-4	few	TRBJ2-3	CASSDSLAGGDTQYF	TGTGCCAGCAGTGACTCTCTAGCGGGAGGAGATACGCAGTATTTT
NA	TRBV27	NA	TRBJ2-7	CASSSRFGFSYEQYF	TGTGCCAGCAGCTCACGGTTCGGATTCTCCTACGAGCAGTACTTC
TRBD2	TRBV4-1	NA	TRBJ2-1	CASRTSGGGEQFF	TGCGCCAGCAGGACTAGCGGAGGCGGTGAGCAGTTCTTC
TRBD1	TRBV18	many	TRBJ2-6	CASSLATGISGANVLTF	TGTGCCAGCTCACTCGCGACAGGGATCTCTGGGGCCAACGTCCTGACTTTC
NA	TRBV4-1	few	TRBJ2-3	CASSQQDTDTQYF	TGCGCCAGCAGCCAACAAGACACAGATACGCAGTATTTT
NA	TRBV28	NA	TRBJ1-4	CASSSPIRGREKPFF	TGTGCCAGCAGTTCCCCTATACGGGGGAGGGAAAAACCGTTTTTT
NA	TRBV6-2/TRBV6-3	many	TRBJ2-7	CASSSRWGGYEQYF	TGTGCCAGCAGTTCCCGATGGGGAGGTTACGAGCAGTACTTC
NA	TRBV9	NA	TRBJ1-2	CASSPSGGSYGYTF	TGTGCCAGCAGCCCTTCCGGGGGTAGCTATGGCTACACCTTC
NA	TRBV9	many	TRBJ1-1	CASSVGGMNTEAFF	TGTGCCAGCAGCGTAGGGGGTATGAACACTGAAGCTTTCTTT
NA	TRBV2	NA	TRBJ2-1	CATMLNVNEQFF	TGTGCAACCATGTTAAACGTGAATGAGCAGTTCTTC
TRBD2	TRBV20-1	few	TRBJ2-7	CSAPIAGGEEQYF	TGCAGTGCCCCAATAGCGGGAGGTGAAGAGCAGTACTTC
TRBD1	TRBV10-3	many	TRBJ2-2	CATSNSDRGTGELFF	TGTGCCACCTCGAATTCGGACAGGGGAACCGGGGAGCTGTTTTTT
NA	TRBV2	NA	TRBJ1-2	CASSEGGPSSSYTF	TGTGCCAGCAGTGAGGGGGGTCCTTCAAGTAGCTACACCTTC
NA	TRBV4-1	many	TRBJ2-7	CASSQDRGSSYEQYF	TGCGCCAGCAGCCAAGATCGGGGAAGCTCCTACGAGCAGTACTTC
NA	TRBV6-2/TRBV6-3	many	TRBJ2-1	CASTHGGEYNEQFF	TGTGCCAGCACCCACGGAGGGGAGTACAATGAGCAGTTCTTC
NA	TRBV2	NA	TRBJ2-2	CASKPGQNTGELFF	TGTGCCAGCAAACCGGGACAGAACACCGGGGAGCTGTTTTTT
NA	TRBV7-9	few	TRBJ2-1	CASSLSGEQFF	TGTGCCAGCAGTTTAAGCGGTGAGCAGTTCTTC
NA	TRBV7-9	NA	TRBJ2-7	CASSSGPGEQYF	TGTGCCAGCAGCTCGGGGCCGGGGGAGCAGTACTTC
NA	TRBV7-9	many	TRBJ2-1	CASSSKNEQFF	TGTGCCAGCAGCTCCAAGAATGAGCAGTTCTTC
NA	TRBV4-3	NA	TRBJ2-5	CASSLPTIPIEETQYF	TGCGCCAGCAGCCTACCGACTATCCCGATCGAAGAGACCCAGTACTTC